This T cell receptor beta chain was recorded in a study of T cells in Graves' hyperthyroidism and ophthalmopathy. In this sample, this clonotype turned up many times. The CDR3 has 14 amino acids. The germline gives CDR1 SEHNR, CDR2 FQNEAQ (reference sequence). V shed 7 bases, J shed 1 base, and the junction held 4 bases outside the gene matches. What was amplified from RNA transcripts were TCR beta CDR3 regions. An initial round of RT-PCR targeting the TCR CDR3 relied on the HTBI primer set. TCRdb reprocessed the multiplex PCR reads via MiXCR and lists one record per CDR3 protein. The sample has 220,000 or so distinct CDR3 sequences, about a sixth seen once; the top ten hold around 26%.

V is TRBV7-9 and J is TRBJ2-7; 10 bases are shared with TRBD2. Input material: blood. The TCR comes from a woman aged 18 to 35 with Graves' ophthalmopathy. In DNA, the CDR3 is TGTGCCAGCATCCCACTAGCGGGATCCTACGAGCAGTACTTC. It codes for CASIPLAGSYEQYF.